This TCR beta chain was recorded in a study of OX40 agonist ivuxolimab in advanced cancers. In the study overall: Of the patients, three showed partial responses, one with hepatocellular carcinoma and two with cutaneous melanoma. General study findings and limits: Among the least clonally expanded were partial responders at 0.1-3.0 mg/kg. Antigens targeted by the expanded peripheral T cells were not determined. The average count of expanded clones was higher among CD8+ T cells than among CD4+.

Profiling relied on immunoSEQ multiplex PCR, and the TCRdb table lists in-frame clones only, not all of them. The data contain under 80,000 clones, more than 85% of them seen just once; the ten biggest clones take up 10%. Trimming cost V 0 bases and J 4 bases, with 19 bases left between them. The CDR3 sequence is 17 residues long. The germline gives CDR1 SGDLS, CDR2 YYNGEE. A remark on this clone: Antigen unknown.

This TCR was sampled from an adult with an advanced solid tumor such as melanoma, head and neck, liver or kidney cancer. The specimen comprised CD4+ or CD8+ T cells sorted from blood, sampled in a trial of the OX40 agonist ivuxolimab. V usage is TRBV9 and J usage is TRBJ1-1, with a possible D match to TRBD1 (6 bases). CDR3 coding DNA: TGTGCCAGCAGCGTAGGCCCTACTACAGGGTTGGGCACTGAAGCTTTCTTT. Its translation is CASSVGPTTGLGTEAFF.